Below are 27 T cell receptor beta chains sequenced from a single sample in a study of OX40 agonist ivuxolimab in advanced cancers. Measured with immunoSEQ multiplex PCR; TCRdb has only the in-frame clones, and not every one. The repertoire holds roughly 66,000 clones, with roughly 80% as singletons. Specimen: CD4+ or CD8+ T cells sorted from blood, collected in a trial of the OX40 agonist ivuxolimab. These receptors were obtained from an adult with an advanced solid tumor such as melanoma, head and neck, liver or kidney cancer.

The chain uses TRBV30 and TRBJ2-5; D remains ambiguous. The CDR3 sequence is 14 residues long. The germline gives CDR1 GTSNPN, CDR2 SVGIG (reference sequence). V lost 4 bases to trimming and J lost 2 bases, with 14 bases between them. CDR3: CAWTVGGIQETQYF. The CDR3 region has the DNA TGTGCCTGGACTGTCGGTGGCATTCAAGAGACCCAGTACTTC.

The chain carries TRBV11-2 and TRBJ1-1; 7 nucleotides align to TRBD1. Trimming took 5 bases from V and 6 from J; bases not matched to a gene: 9. The CDR3 runs to 14 residues. Per the germline V gene, CDR1 is SGHAT and CDR2 is FQNNGV. This chain's CDR3 is CASSPLTGIPEAFF. CDR3 sequence (DNA): TGTGCCAGCAGCCCCCTGACAGGGATTCCTGAAGCTTTCTTT.

The V and J genes are TRBV19 and TRBJ1-4; the match to TRBD1 covers 7 bases. The CDR3 has 13 amino acids. The trim removed 7 bases at V and 5 bases at J, leaving 4 bases unmatched. Germline V lookup: CDR1 LNHDA, CDR2 SQIVND (reference sequence). CDR3 sequence (DNA): TGTGCCAGTAACGACAGGGCCAATGAAAAACTGTTTTTT. This sequence encodes CASNDRANEKLFF. The entire variable domain, with the rest obtained from reference TRBV19 and TRBJ1-4, is as follows: DGGITQSPKYLFRKEGQNVTLSCEQNLNHDAMYWYRQDPGQGLRLIYYSQIVNDFQKGDIAEGYSVSREKKESFPLTVTSAQKNPTAFYLCASNDRANEKLFFGSGTQLSVL.

The gene calls are TRBV30 and TRBJ1-1; D ambiguous. The ends were cut back, 0 bases at V and 1 base at J, with 6 bases in the middle. Germline values: CDR1 GTSNPN, CDR2 SVGIG (reference sequence). The CDR3 extends over 13 amino acids. The CDR3 loop reads CAWSVRRNTEAFF. As DNA, the CDR3 is TGTGCCTGGAGTGTACGTAGGAACACTGAAGCTTTCTTT.

J is TRBJ1-4 and V is TRBV7-9, with TRBD1 as a possible D gene (6 bases). Trimming shortened V by 6 bases and J by 10 bases, and 21 bases separated the two germline ends. Germline CDR1 and CDR2: SEHNR and FQNEAQ (reference sequence). This CDR3 has 15 residues. CDR3 bases: TGTGCCAGCAGTCCACAGGGTGCCCGTGAAGGAAAACTGTTTTTT. Protein: CASSPQGAREGKLFF.

Points on this clone: One end of the junction varies from germline; a read error may be responsible. This specimen includes other DNA sequences encoding the same CDR3. The chain employs TRBV28 and TRBJ1-5; D perhaps matches TRBD1 (6 bases). This CDR3 contains 16 residues. Looked up from germline, CDR1 is MDHEN and CDR2 is SYDVKM. In nucleotides, the CDR3 is TGCGCCAGCAGATTTCTTGGCGGGGGCGGCAATCAGCCCCAGCATTTT. This codes for CASRFLGGGGNQPQHF.

The rearrangement uses TRBV7-2 and TRBJ2-5; the match to TRBD2 covers 12 bases. Germline V gene sequence: CDR1 SGHTA, CDR2 FQGNSA. The CDR3 extends over 17 amino acids. Trimming cost V 1 base and J 5 bases; bases outside gene matches: 8. The CDR3 protein is CASSLDSASGGVETQYF. CDR3 coding DNA: TGTGCCAGCAGCTTAGATTCGGCTAGCGGGGGGGTCGAGACCCAGTACTTC. The variable domain in full, completed from reference TRBV7-2 and TRBJ2-5, reads GAGVSQSPSNKVTEKGKDVELRCDPISGHTALYWYRQSLGQGLEFLIYFQGNSAPDKSGLPSDRFSAERTGGSVSTLTIQRTQQEDSAVYLCASSLDSASGGVETQYFGPGTRLLVL.

The chain couples TRBV6-5 to TRBJ2-2; perhaps TRBD2 as D (5 bases). V gave up 7 bases and J gave up 1 base, with 13 bases separating them. CDR1 is MNHEY, CDR2 SVGAGI, per germline. The CDR3 is made up of 15 amino acids. Here the CDR3 reads CASTTRAENTGELFF. In DNA form, the CDR3 reads TGTGCCAGCACCACGAGGGCAGAGAACACCGGGGAGCTGTTTTTT.

V and J are TRBV2 and TRBJ1-3; 10 positions agree with TRBD1. Germline CDR1 and CDR2: SNHLY and FYNNEI. This CDR3 is 15 amino acids long. V dropped 2 bases and J dropped 8; count of bases not matched to a gene: 6. CDR3 amino acids: CASSERGQGMDTIYF. CDR3 bases: TGTGCCAGCAGTGAAAGGGGACAGGGGATGGACACCATATATTTT.

The chain recombines TRBV5-1 with TRBJ1-1; D is unresolved. CDR3 length: 14 amino acids. Trimming took 0 bases from V and 2 from J, leaving 8 bases between them. Looked up from germline, CDR1 is SGHRS and CDR2 is YFSETQ. CDR3 in amino acids: CASSLAGSNTEAFF. Written as DNA, the CDR3 is TGCGCCAGCAGCTTGGCCGGTAGTAACACTGAAGCTTTCTTT.

This chain connects TRBV7-3 to TRBJ2-3; 10 nucleotides align to TRBD2. J was trimmed by 2 bases and V by 5 bases; bases with no gene match: 4. The CDR3 is 15 amino acids. CDR1 and CDR2 from the germline V gene are SGHTA and FQGTGA. The CDR3 coding sequence is TGTGCCAGCAGCGCGGGACTAGCGACCACAGATACGCAGTATTTT. Translated, it gives CASSAGLATTDTQYF.

The gene calls are TRBV11-2 and TRBJ2-1, with unresolved D. V lost 2 bases to trimming and J lost 0 bases, with 11 bases between them. Germline-derived CDR1 and CDR2 are SGHAT and FQNNGV. The CDR3 covers 16 residues. The CDR3 here is CASSLRDLSSYNEQFF. The CDR3 region has the DNA TGTGCCAGCAGCTTACGCGACCTGAGCTCCTACAATGAGCAGTTCTTC.

V and J are TRBV6-5 and TRBJ1-2, with 7 bases lining up with TRBD1. Germline loops: CDR1 MNHEY, CDR2 SVGAGI. The CDR3 has 13 residues. With 10 bases clipped from V and 4 bases from J, the junction kept 9 bases outside the gene matches. The CDR3 spells CATRPPGGYGYTF. The DNA of the CDR3 is TGTGCCACGCGACCACCAGGGGGCTATGGCTACACCTTC.

This clone was seen only once. The chain combines TRBV5-1 with TRBJ2-3, with 11 bases lining up with TRBD2. The CDR3 contains 14 residues. Germline V gene data show CDR1 as SGHRS and CDR2 as YFSETQ. Trimming at V came to 3 bases and at J to 6 bases, leaving 3 bases not matched to a gene. CDR3 sequence: CASSSSSGGDTQYF. CDR3 sequence (DNA): TGCGCCAGCAGCTCTTCTAGCGGGGGGGATACGCAGTATTTT.

The chain has TRBV19 and TRBJ1-6; D not certain. The CDR3 runs to 13 residues. In germline, CDR1 is LNHDA, CDR2 SQIVND (reference sequence). Trimming took 5 bases from V and 9 from J, leaving 11 bases between them. CDR3 sequence (DNA): TGTGCCAGTAGTGTCCTCCTGGGTTCACCCCTCCACTTT. Protein sequence: CASSVLLGSPLHF.

The chain links TRBV15 to TRBJ2-4; 9 bases fit TRBD1. The germline V gene encodes CDR1 LNHNV and CDR2 YYDKDF (reference sequence). Trimming removed 6 bases from V and 8 bases from J; junction bases left unmatched: 5. The CDR3 is made up of 13 amino acids. CDR3 protein: CATSGDREDIQYF. CDR3 DNA: TGTGCCACCAGTGGGGACAGGGAAGACATTCAGTACTTC.

This chain links TRBV7-2 with TRBJ1-5; D not resolved. V shed 2 bases and J shed 3 bases, with 8 bases lying between them. The germline V gene encodes CDR1 SGHTA and CDR2 FQGNSA. The CDR3 is 14 amino acids. The CDR3 here is CASSLTGPNQPQHF. The CDR3 bases are TGTGCCAGCAGCTTAACCGGGCCCAATCAGCCCCAGCATTTT.

This clone was counted only a few times. This sequence joins TRBV28 and TRBJ1-2; D is unclear. This CDR3 is built from 13 residues. The germline V gene has CDR1 MDHEN and CDR2 SYDVKM. The germline V and J ends were trimmed by 7 bases and 3 bases, with 12 bases remaining between them. DNA for the CDR3: TGTGCCAGCAACCTATCAGGCGACTATGGCTACACCTTC. Translated: CASNLSGDYGYTF.

The rearrangement links TRBV28 to TRBJ1-2, with 8 bases lining up with TRBD1. This CDR3 comprises 14 residues. Germline CDR1 MDHEN, CDR2 SYDVKM. With V trimmed by 3 bases and J by 8 bases, 8 bases remained unmatched. The CDR3 sequence is CASSFGQGNTGYTF. CDR3 coding DNA: TGTGCCAGCAGTTTCGGACAGGGAAATACGGGCTACACCTTC.

This clone has just one count. V gene TRBV7-6 combines with J gene TRBJ2-3, with 7 bases matching TRBD1. This CDR3 contains 13 residues. V shed 2 bases and J 9 bases; nucleotides not matched to a gene: 5. Germline V CDR1 and CDR2: SGHVS, FNYEAQ. The DNA for the CDR3 is TGTGCCAGCAGCTTAAACCCACAGGGGACGCAGTATTTT. It translates to CASSLNPQGTQYF.

The count of this clone is one. The chain has TRBV29-1 and TRBJ2-1, with 10 bases lining up with TRBD2. V was pared by 4 bases and J by 4 bases, with 7 bases of the junction left unmatched. Looked up from germline, CDR1 is SQVTM and CDR2 is ANQGSEA. This CDR3 is built from 15 residues. CDR3 bases: TGCAGCGTTGCCCTAGCGGGGGCCACTTACAATGAGCAGTTCTTC. This sequence encodes CSVALAGATYNEQFF.

The chain uses TRBV6-4 and TRBJ2-1, with 8 bases matching TRBD1. Losses at the gene ends were 4 bases for V and 5 bases for J; bases not matched to a gene: 7. This CDR3 is 15 amino acids long. In germline, CDR1 is MRHNA, CDR2 SNTAGT. CDR3 DNA: TGTGCCAGCAGTGCCGGGACAGGAGGAAACAATGAGCAGTTCTTC. Its protein product is CASSAGTGGNNEQFF.

Of note for this clone: Different DNA sequences within this sample yield the same CDR3. The chain couples TRBV7-9 to TRBJ1-4, with 8 bases aligning to TRBD1. The CDR3 covers 15 residues. Germline CDR1 and CDR2: SEHNR and FQNEAQ (reference sequence). The trim removed 5 bases at V and 6 bases at J, leaving 8 bases unmatched. The CDR3 nucleotides are TGTGCCAGCAGCCCCAGGACAGGGCGAGATGAAAAACTGTTTTTT. It encodes CASSPRTGRDEKLFF.

The chain has TRBV7-6 and TRBJ2-5; D unclear. Trimming left V 1 base short and J 5 bases short, with 5 bases between. This CDR3 region has 12 residues. Germline V gives CDR1 SGHVS, CDR2 FNYEAQ. Here the CDR3 DNA reads TGTGCCAGCAGCTTAGAGTTCGAGACCCAGTACTTC. Its translation is CASSLEFETQYF.

The rearrangement links TRBV5-1 to TRBJ1-6; unclear D gene. There are 14 residues in the CDR3. From germline, CDR1 is SGHRS and CDR2 YFSETQ. V was trimmed by 2 bases and J by 5 bases, leaving 8 bases between them. CDR3 region: CASSFSAHNSPLHF. DNA for the CDR3: TGCGCCAGCAGCTTTTCGGCCCATAATTCACCCCTCCACTTT. Variable domain in full (rest from reference TRBV5-1 and TRBJ1-6): KAGVTQTPRYLIKTRGQQVTLSCSPISGHRSVSWYQQTPGQGLQFLFEYFSETQRNKGNFPGRFSGRQFSNSRSEMNVSTLELGDSALYLCASSFSAHNSPLHFGNGTRLTVT.

This chain joins TRBV5-5 and TRBJ2-2; D tentatively reads TRBD1 or TRBD2 (6 bases each). Per germline, CDR1 SGHKS and CDR2 YYEKEE (reference sequence). This CDR3 spans 15 amino acids. V lost 0 bases to trimming and J lost 4 bases, with 10 bases between them. In DNA, the CDR3 is TGTGCCAGCAGCTTGGACGGGGGCGGCACCGGGGAGCTGTTTTTT. This translates into CASSLDGGGTGELFF.

A single count supports this clone. The chain couples TRBV9 to TRBJ2-5; possibly TRBD2 for D (6 bases). Trimming removed 4 bases from V and 3 bases from J, with 22 bases in between. The CDR3 extends over 17 amino acids. Germline V gives CDR1 SGDLS, CDR2 YYNGEE. The CDR3 spells CASSPPVWEPGEETQYF. The CDR3 DNA reads as TGTGCCAGCAGCCCCCCGGTTTGGGAGCCGGGGGAAGAGACCCAGTACTTC.